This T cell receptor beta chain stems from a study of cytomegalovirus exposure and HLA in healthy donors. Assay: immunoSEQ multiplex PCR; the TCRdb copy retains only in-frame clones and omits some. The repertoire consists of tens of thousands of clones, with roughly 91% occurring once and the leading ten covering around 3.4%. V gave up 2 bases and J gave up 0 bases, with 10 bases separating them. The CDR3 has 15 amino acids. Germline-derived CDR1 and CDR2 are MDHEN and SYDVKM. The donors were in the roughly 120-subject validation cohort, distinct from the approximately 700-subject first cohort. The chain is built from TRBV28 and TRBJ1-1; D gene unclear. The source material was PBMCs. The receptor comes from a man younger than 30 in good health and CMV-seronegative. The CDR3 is CASSLTVTLNTEAFF. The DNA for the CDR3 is TGTGCCAGCAGTTTAACAGTTACTCTGAACACTGAAGCTTTCTTT.